The 17 T cell receptor beta chains reported below all come from one sample, sequenced in a study of blood T cell repertoires in COVID-19. Profiling relied on immunoSEQ multiplex PCR, and the TCRdb table lists in-frame clones only, not all of them. The table lists about 300,000 clones, about 82% of them singletons. The sample was peripheral blood. The receptors shown here come from a woman between 50 and 59 years old with acute or convalescent COVID-19.

This sequence joins TRBV2 and TRBJ1-4, with TRBD1 identical over 7 bases. CDR1 is SNHLY and CDR2 is FYNNEI in the germline V gene. V lost 6 bases, J lost 7 bases, and 5 bases stayed unmatched. The CDR3 is 13 amino acids. Written as DNA, the CDR3 is TGTGCCAGCAGGGGACAGCTTCTTGAAAAACTGTTTTTT. This gives the protein CASRGQLLEKLFF.

The rearrangement uses TRBV9 and TRBJ1-2, with D tentatively TRBD1 (6 bases). V dropped 0 bases and J dropped 5 bases, with 26 bases sitting between them. The CDR3 length is 19 residues. Germline CDR1 reads SGDLS; CDR2 reads YYNGEE. The CDR3 bases are TGTGCCAGCAGCGTAGAGTACAGGGAAAGACAACCAGACAGTTATGGCTACACCTTC. Its protein product is CASSVEYRERQPDSYGYTF.

The CDR3 bases are TGTGCCAGCAGCGTGGGAGGACAGGGGGGTGAGCAGTTCTTC. It specifies CASSVGGQGGEQFF. The chain combines TRBV9 with TRBJ2-1; 10 bases agree with TRBD1. The CDR3 runs 14 residues. V trimming: 2 bases; J trimming: 9 bases; junction bases outside the gene matches: 5. CDR1 SGDLS and CDR2 YYNGEE come from the germline V gene. Variable domain in full (rest from reference TRBV9 and TRBJ2-1): DSGVTQTPKHLITATGQRVTLRCSPRSGDLSVYWYQQSLDQGLQFLIQYYNGEERAKGNILERFSAQQFPDLHSELNLSSLELGDSALYFCASSVGGQGGEQFFGPGTRLTVL.

This chain connects TRBV29-1 to TRBJ2-6, with D hard to call. Germline-derived CDR1 and CDR2 are SQVTM and ANQGSEA. CDR3 size: 14 residues. V lost 5 bases and J 1 base, leaving 9 bases between the germline ends. DNA of the CDR3: TGCAGCGTTACTGAAGTTTCTGGGGCCAACGTCCTGACTTTC. It specifies CSVTEVSGANVLTF. Full variable domain (rest looked up from reference TRBV29-1 and TRBJ2-6): SAVISQKPSRDICQRGTSLTIQCQVDSQVTMMFWYRQQPGQSLTLIATANQGSEATYESGFVIDKFPISRPNLTFSTLTVSNMSPEDSSIYLCSVTEVSGANVLTFGAGSRLTVL.

This sequence joins TRBV7-3 and TRBJ2-2; TRBD2 matches at 10 bases. Germline CDR1 reads SGHTA; CDR2 reads FQGTGA. The CDR3 runs 15 residues. V lost 5 bases, J lost 2 bases, and 2 bases stayed unmatched. The CDR3 DNA follows: TGTGCCAGCAGCCGGACTAGCGGAAACACCGGGGAGCTGTTTTTT. The encoded protein is CASSRTSGNTGELFF.

The chain carries TRBV9 and TRBJ1-1, with no clear D. CDR1 SGDLS and CDR2 YYNGEE come from the germline V gene. Deletions cut 0 bases from V and 1 base from J, with 7 bases between. The CDR3 has 14 amino acids. CDR3 sequence: CASSVAHGNTEAFF. The CDR3 bases are TGTGCCAGCAGCGTAGCTCACGGGAACACTGAAGCTTTCTTT.

The V call is TRBV6-1, the J call TRBJ1-2; D is possibly TRBD1 (5 bases). Germline values: CDR1 MNHNS, CDR2 SASEGT. V shed 3 bases and J shed 8 bases, with 13 bases lying between them. This CDR3 has 13 residues. CDR3 in amino acids: CASSETAFKGYTF. The CDR3 nucleotides are TGTGCCAGCAGTGAGACAGCCTTCAAGGGCTACACCTTC.

The genes are TRBV2 and TRBJ2-4; maybe TRBD2 (6 bases). CDR1 is SNHLY and CDR2 is FYNNEI in the germline V gene. The V end lost 2 bases, the J end lost 1 base, and 12 bases lay between the germline ends. The CDR3 is made up of 16 amino acids. Written as DNA, the CDR3 is TGTGCCAGCAGTGAACTTGGGGGGTGGGCCAAAAACATTCAGTACTTC. Amino acids: CASSELGGWAKNIQYF.

V and J are TRBV18 and TRBJ2-1; 12 bases align to TRBD2. The V and J ends lost 5 bases and 7 bases, in that order; junction bases with no gene match: 12. The CDR3 contains 17 residues. Germline assignment: CDR1 KGHSH and CDR2 LQKENI. As DNA, the CDR3 is TGTGCCAGCTCAAACGCTGCGCTAGCGGGAGGGAGTAATGAGCAGTTCTTC. Its translation: CASSNAALAGGSNEQFF.

The chain combines TRBV21-1 with TRBJ2-7; the tabulated D call, TRBD2, remains unverified against the DNA. TRBV21-1 is deemed a pseudogene. This CDR3 is 19 amino acids long. The CDR3, as DNA: TGTGCCAGCAGCAGGGAGACCGGGACTAGCGGGAGAACGACCTACGAGCAGTACTTC. The encoded protein is CASSRETGTSGRTTYEQYF.

J is TRBJ1-4 and V is TRBV12-3 or TRBV12-4; tentatively, D is TRBD1 (5 bases). Trimming stripped 3 bases from V and 7 bases from J, with 9 bases between. CDR3 length: 13 residues. The CDR3 loop reads CASSLNGGEKLFF. Here the CDR3 DNA reads TGTGCCAGCAGTTTGAACGGGGGTGAAAAACTGTTTTTT.

This clone was seen only once. The rearrangement uses TRBV5-1 and TRBJ1-3; possibly TRBD1 for D (5 bases). Germline V gene sequence: CDR1 SGHRS, CDR2 YFSETQ. The CDR3 covers 14 residues. V lost 0 bases to trimming and J lost 4 bases, with 8 bases between them. The CDR3 nucleotides read TGCGCCAGCAGCTTGGCCTCAGGGGGAAACACCATATATTTT. Translation: CASSLASGGNTIYF. The entire variable domain, with the rest obtained from reference TRBV5-1 and TRBJ1-3, is as follows: KAGVTQTPRYLIKTRGQQVTLSCSPISGHRSVSWYQQTPGQGLQFLFEYFSETQRNKGNFPGRFSGRQFSNSRSEMNVSTLELGDSALYLCASSLASGGNTIYFGEGSWLTVV.

This clone was detected only once. The chain is built from TRBV5-1 and TRBJ2-1; 9 bases fit TRBD1. The CDR3 totals 17 residues. Germline values: CDR1 SGHRS, CDR2 YFSETQ. V lost 0 bases and J lost 10; bases outside the gene matches: 14. DNA of the CDR3: TGCGCCAGCAGCTTGGATCCGGGGACAGGGTCCCTCGGGGAGCAGTTCTTC. Its translation: CASSLDPGTGSLGEQFF. Full variable domain (remainder filled in from reference TRBV5-1 and TRBJ2-1): KAGVTQTPRYLIKTRGQQVTLSCSPISGHRSVSWYQQTPGQGLQFLFEYFSETQRNKGNFPGRFSGRQFSNSRSEMNVSTLELGDSALYLCASSLDPGTGSLGEQFFGPGTRLTVL.

The chain has TRBV3-1 (or the pseudogene TRBV3-2) and TRBJ2-3; TRBD2 aligns across 10 bases. This CDR3 is 17 amino acids long. V shed 4 bases, J shed 0 bases, and the junction held 7 bases outside the gene matches. The germline V gene encodes CDR1 LGHDT and CDR2 YNNKEL (reference sequence). The CDR3 DNA follows: TGTGCCAGCAGCCCTTTAGGGACTAGCGAAAGCACAGATACGCAGTATTTT. Its protein product is CASSPLGTSESTDTQYF.

In this sample, this clone turned up a few times. The J gene is TRBJ1-2, the V gene TRBV25-1; D uncertain. The CDR3 consists of 12 residues. V was pared by 4 bases and J by 5 bases, with 8 bases between. Germline V gene data show CDR1 as MGHDK and CDR2 as SYGVNS. In DNA form, the CDR3 reads TGTGCCAGCAGTGGCCAGAGGTATGGCTACACCTTC. It yields the protein CASSGQRYGYTF.

The CDR3: CASSLQGKGSPLHF. The CDR3 nucleotides read TGTGCCAGCAGTTTACAGGGTAAAGGTTCACCCCTCCACTTT. The chain employs TRBV28 and TRBJ1-6; D might be TRBD1 (5 bases). Deletions cut 2 bases from V and 9 bases from J, with 11 bases between. The germline CDR1 and CDR2 sequences are MDHEN and SYDVKM. The CDR3 is 14 residues long.

The V and J genes are TRBV18 and TRBJ1-2; 7 positions match TRBD1. Germline CDR1 is KGHSH and CDR2 is LQKENI. CDR3 length: 15 amino acids. V dropped 4 bases and J dropped 3; count of bases not matched to a gene: 8. CDR3 protein: CASSLPGTEDYGYTF. DNA of the CDR3: TGTGCCAGCTCACTGCCCGGGACAGAAGACTATGGCTACACCTTC. The full variable domain, rest sourced from reference TRBV18 and TRBJ1-2, is NAGVMQNPRHLVRRRGQEARLRCSPMKGHSHVYWYRQLPEEGLKFMVYLQKENIIDESGMPKERFSAEFPKEGPSILRIQQVVRGDSAAYFCASSLPGTEDYGYTFGSGTRLTVV.